This paragraph reports one TCR beta chain. Its antigen is not known. Assay: immunoSEQ multiplex PCR; the TCRdb copy retains only in-frame clones and omits some. The table has over 100,000 clones, about 96% seen once; the top ten hold roughly 3%. The selected patients with pancreatic ductal adenocarcinoma had surgery but no neoadjuvant therapy. Germline CDR1 reads LNHDA; CDR2 reads SQIVND (reference sequence). The CDR3 loop spans 14 amino acids. V was shortened by 2 bases and J by 0 bases, with 7 bases between the two germline ends. The data are from a study of T cells in pancreatic ductal adenocarcinoma. Study conclusions and caveats: Unique clonotypes were about 8.2-fold more numerous in blood than in tumor. Comparisons of tumor and blood clonality may show falsely lower tumor diversity. Blood clonality (about 0.069) did not differ significantly from tumor (about 0.12).

The specimen was PBMCs. The rearrangement joins TRBV19 to TRBJ1-1; no definite D call. The sequence was obtained from a human donor with pancreatic ductal adenocarcinoma. Here the CDR3 DNA reads TGTGCCAGTAGTATATCCGGGATGAACACTGAAGCTTTCTTT. Its translation: CASSISGMNTEAFF. The whole variable domain, remainder taken from reference TRBV19 and TRBJ1-1, is DGGITQSPKYLFRKEGQNVTLSCEQNLNHDAMYWYRQDPGQGLRLIYYSQIVNDFQKGDIAEGYSVSREKKESFPLTVTSAQKNPTAFYLCASSISGMNTEAFFGQGTRLTVV.